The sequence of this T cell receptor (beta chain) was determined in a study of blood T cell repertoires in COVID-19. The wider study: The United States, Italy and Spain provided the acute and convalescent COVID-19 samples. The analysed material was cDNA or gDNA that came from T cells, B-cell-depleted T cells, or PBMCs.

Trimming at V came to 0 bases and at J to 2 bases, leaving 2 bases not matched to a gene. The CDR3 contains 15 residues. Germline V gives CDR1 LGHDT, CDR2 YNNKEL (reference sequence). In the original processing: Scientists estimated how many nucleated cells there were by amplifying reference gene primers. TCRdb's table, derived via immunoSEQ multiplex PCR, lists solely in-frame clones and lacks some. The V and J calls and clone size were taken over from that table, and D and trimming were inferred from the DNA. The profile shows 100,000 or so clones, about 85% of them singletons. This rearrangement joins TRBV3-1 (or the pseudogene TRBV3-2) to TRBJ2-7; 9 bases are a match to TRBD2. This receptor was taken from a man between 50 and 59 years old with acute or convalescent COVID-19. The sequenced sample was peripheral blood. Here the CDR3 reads CASSQESGGPYEQYF. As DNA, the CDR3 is TGTGCCAGCAGCCAAGAAAGCGGGGGGCCCTACGAGCAGTACTTC.